This T cell receptor (beta chain) was identified during a study of T-cell reconstitution after alpha-beta-depleted transplantation in children. Unique molecular identifiers featured in how the TCRbeta library was prepared. TCRdb re-analysed the PCR reads in MiXCR, keeping a single row per CDR3 protein. The sample holds over 550,000 distinct CDR3 sequences, over 9.5% seen once. The V gene end was trimmed by 4 bases and the J gene end by 4 bases; junction bases not matched to a gene: 9. The germline gives CDR1 MNHEY, CDR2 SMNVEV (reference sequence). The CDR3 has 15 residues. The chain couples TRBV27 to TRBJ2-7; 8 bases line up with TRBD1. The source material was PBMCs from the stem cell graft donor, sampled from the stem cell graft. The receptor was isolated from a human donor who donated a stem cell graft to a child with acute myeloid leukemia. The CDR3: CASSSPRGLRYEQYF. The DNA of the CDR3 is TGTGCCAGCAGTTCGCCCAGGGGGCTACGTTACGAGCAGTACTTC.